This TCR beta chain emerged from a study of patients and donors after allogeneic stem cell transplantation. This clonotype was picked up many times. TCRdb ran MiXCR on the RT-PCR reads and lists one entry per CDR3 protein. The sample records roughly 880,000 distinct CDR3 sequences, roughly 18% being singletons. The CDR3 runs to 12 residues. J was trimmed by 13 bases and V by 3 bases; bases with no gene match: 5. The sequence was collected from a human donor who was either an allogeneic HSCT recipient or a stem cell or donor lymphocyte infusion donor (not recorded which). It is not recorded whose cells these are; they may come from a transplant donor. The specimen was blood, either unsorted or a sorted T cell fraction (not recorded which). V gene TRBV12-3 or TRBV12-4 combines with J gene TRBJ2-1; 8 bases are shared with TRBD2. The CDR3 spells CASSFFSGAQFF. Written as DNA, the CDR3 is TGTGCCAGCAGTTTTTTTAGCGGGGCACAGTTCTTC.